These 18 T cell receptor beta chains originate from one sample sequenced in a study of OX40 agonist ivuxolimab in advanced cancers. Here immunoSEQ multiplex PCR was the method, and the copy in TCRdb shows in-frame clones only, minus some. The data show around 56,000 clones, more than 85% seen once. The starting material was CD4+ or CD8+ T cells sorted from blood, obtained in a trial of the OX40 agonist ivuxolimab. Receptors originate from an adult with an advanced solid tumor such as melanoma, head and neck, liver or kidney cancer.

This chain joins TRBV5-1 and TRBJ1-3, with D hard to call. CDR3 length: 14 residues. The germline V gene encodes CDR1 SGHRS and CDR2 YFSETQ. Deletions cut 2 bases from V and 7 bases from J, with 13 bases between. CDR3 sequence: CASSLGGLGNTIYF. In DNA, the CDR3 is TGCGCCAGCAGCTTAGGAGGATTGGGGAACACCATATATTTT.

This rearrangement joins TRBV5-1 to TRBJ2-7; 7 bases fit TRBD2. This CDR3 is 14 amino acids long. CDR1 and CDR2 from the germline V gene are SGHRS and YFSETQ. V lost 0 bases, J lost 5 bases, and 5 bases stayed unmatched. The CDR3 coding sequence is TGCGCCAGCAGCTTGGAACGGGGGGACCACGAGCAGTACTTC. Its protein is CASSLERGDHEQYF. The variable domain in full, with the rest retrieved from reference TRBV5-1 and TRBJ2-7, is KAGVTQTPRYLIKTRGQQVTLSCSPISGHRSVSWYQQTPGQGLQFLFEYFSETQRNKGNFPGRFSGRQFSNSRSEMNVSTLELGDSALYLCASSLERGDHEQYFGPGTRLTVT.

V is TRBV30 and J is TRBJ2-5; D is undetermined. Trimming took 4 bases from V and 7 from J, leaving 19 bases between them. This CDR3 spans 14 amino acids. Germline V CDR1 and CDR2: GTSNPN, SVGIG (reference sequence). The CDR3 coding sequence is TGTGCCTGGACCATGGGCCGCCGTTGGTTGACCCAGTACTTC. Amino acid sequence: CAWTMGRRWLTQYF.

The rearrangement joins TRBV30 to TRBJ1-2; TRBD1 might be the D (5 bases). In germline, CDR1 is GTSNPN, CDR2 SVGIG (reference sequence). V was pared by 4 bases and J by 6 bases, with 18 bases between. The CDR3 consists of 14 residues. Written as DNA, the CDR3 is TGTGCCTGGAACCCCAACCTCAGGGATAATGGCTACACCTTC. It specifies CAWNPNLRDNGYTF.

The rearrangement links TRBV27 to TRBJ1-4; possibly TRBD1 for D (6 bases). Germline assignment: CDR1 MNHEY and CDR2 SMNVEV (reference sequence). The CDR3 totals 14 residues. Trimming removed 0 bases from V and 7 bases from J, with 9 bases in between. For the CDR3, the DNA is TGTGCCAGCAGTTTATCCCGGACAGTTGAAAAACTGTTTTTT. Translating gives CASSLSRTVEKLFF.

The chain employs TRBV2 and TRBJ2-1; 10 bases line up with TRBD2. Trimming cost V 6 bases and J 4 bases; bases outside gene matches: 6. The length of the CDR3 is 15 residues. Germline CDR1 is SNHLY and CDR2 is FYNNEI. In DNA form, the CDR3 reads TGTGCCAGCAGGGATCCTAGCGGGAGTTACAATGAGCAGTTCTTC. The encoded protein is CASRDPSGSYNEQFF.

This clone was observed once. This rearrangement joins TRBV6-1 to TRBJ2-3; D perhaps matches TRBD2 (6 bases). This CDR3 comprises 15 residues. V shed 4 bases and J shed 5 bases, with 16 bases lying between them. The V gene's germline CDR1 is MNHNS and CDR2 SASEGT. In DNA form, the CDR3 reads TGTGCCAGCAGTGCCAACTGGGGGGATGGAGATACGCAGTATTTT. This encodes CASSANWGDGDTQYF.

The rearrangement links TRBV6-5 to TRBJ2-5, with 12 positions matching TRBD2. The CDR3 loop spans 15 amino acids. In germline, CDR1 is MNHEY, CDR2 SVGAGI. V lost 6 bases, J lost 2 bases, and 4 bases stayed unmatched. The CDR3, as DNA: TGTGCCAGCAGGGGACTAGCGGGCCAACAAGAGACCCAGTACTTC. It specifies CASRGLAGQQETQYF.

This clone was seen a single time. This chain uses TRBV2 with TRBJ1-2, with D tentatively TRBD1 (6 bases). The germline V and J ends were trimmed by 6 bases and 2 bases, with 10 bases remaining between them. Germline CDR1 reads SNHLY; CDR2 reads FYNNEI. This CDR3 region has 13 residues. CDR3 in DNA: TGTGCCAGCAGCTACAGGGAAAACTATGGCTACACCTTC. As protein: CASSYRENYGYTF.

The chain is built from TRBV28 and TRBJ2-2, with 9 nucleotides matching TRBD1. The germline V gene has CDR1 MDHEN and CDR2 SYDVKM. With V trimmed by 6 bases and J by 5 bases, 7 bases remained unmatched. The CDR3 length is 15 residues. The CDR3 protein is CASSHLGQGTGELFF. The CDR3 DNA is TGTGCCAGCAGCCATCTTGGACAGGGGACCGGGGAGCTGTTTTTT.

The gene calls are TRBV5-1 and TRBJ1-1; D unresolved. Germline V gene lookup returns CDR1 SGHRS and CDR2 YFSETQ. V was cut by 2 bases and J by 1 base, with 9 bases left in between. The CDR3 extends over 14 amino acids. The CDR3 is CASSFWAGNTEAFF. As DNA, the CDR3 is TGCGCCAGCAGCTTTTGGGCCGGGAACACTGAAGCTTTCTTT.

Here the CDR3 reads CASSSYKGGDTQYF. The CDR3 region has the DNA TGTGCCAGCAGCTCCTATAAAGGGGGAGATACGCAGTATTTT. The chain uses TRBV7-2 and TRBJ2-3, with D possibly TRBD1 on 6 matching bases. This CDR3 has 14 amino acids. Trimming shortened V by 4 bases and J by 5 bases, and 13 bases separated the two germline ends. Germline V gene data show CDR1 as SGHTA and CDR2 as FQGNSA.

This sequence joins TRBV6-1 and TRBJ1-1; D remains unclear. The germline CDR1 and CDR2 sequences are MNHNS and SASEGT. The V end was cut by 5 bases, the J end by 4 bases, with 8 bases between. This CDR3 spans 12 amino acids. CDR3 protein: CASSKTGTEAFF. The CDR3 DNA is TGTGCCAGCAGTAAGACCGGCACTGAAGCTTTCTTT.

This chain uses TRBV11-3 with TRBJ2-1; 8 bases align to TRBD2. Germline V gives CDR1 SGHNT, CDR2 YENEEA. The ends lost 5 bases at V and 0 bases at J; junction bases unmatched: 3. This CDR3 region has 15 residues. DNA for the CDR3: TGTGCCAGCAGCACGGGGGGGAACTCCTACAATGAGCAGTTCTTC. As protein: CASSTGGNSYNEQFF.

J is TRBJ1-1 and V is TRBV5-6, with a weak D call TRBD1 (5 bases). The V gene lost 4 bases and the J gene lost 0 bases, with 16 bases spanning the gap. The germline V gene has CDR1 SGHDT and CDR2 YYEEEE. The CDR3 extends over 16 amino acids. CDR3 sequence: CASSVAVGTVNTEAFF. CDR3 bases: TGTGCCAGCAGCGTGGCCGTCGGGACGGTGAACACTGAAGCTTTCTTT.

This clone was recorded a few times. The chain joins TRBV14 to TRBJ1-1, with D tentatively TRBD1 (5 bases). The V gene lost 3 bases and the J gene lost 4 bases, with 12 bases spanning the gap. Germline V gene lookup returns CDR1 SGHDN and CDR2 FVKESK. This CDR3 region has 14 residues. The chain's CDR3 is CASSHQEGSTEAFF. CDR3 DNA: TGTGCCAGCAGCCACCAAGAGGGGAGCACTGAAGCTTTCTTT.

The J gene is TRBJ2-2, the V gene TRBV2; TRBD2 matches 9 bases. V was pared by 6 bases and J by 4 bases, with 6 bases of the junction left unmatched. Germline CDR1 and CDR2: SNHLY and FYNNEI. This CDR3 comprises 15 residues. CDR3 nucleotide sequence: TGTGCCAGCAGGGCGCTAGCGGGGTTCACCGGGGAGCTGTTTTTT. Translation: CASRALAGFTGELFF.

The CDR3, as DNA: TGTGCCAGCAGTTACGGCTCGGCAGGGGATTATGGCTACACCTTC. This encodes CASSYGSAGDYGYTF. The V and J genes are TRBV6-6 and TRBJ1-2, with D perhaps matching TRBD1 (6 bases). This CDR3 comprises 15 residues. V lost 2 bases to trimming and J lost 5 bases, with 15 bases between them. CDR1 MNHNY and CDR2 SVGAGI come from the germline V gene (reference sequence).